This T cell receptor beta chain is drawn from a study of blood T cell repertoires in COVID-19. TCRdb's table, derived via immunoSEQ multiplex PCR, lists solely in-frame clones and lacks some. The table has some 200,000 clones, around 86% seen once; the top ten hold 5% to 6.5%. The germline CDR1 and CDR2 sequences are SGHNT and YYREEE (reference sequence). The CDR3 is 13 amino acids. Trimming took off 0 bases at V and 4 bases at J, with 5 bases between the two ends. Input material: peripheral blood. The clonotype was recovered from a man older than 75 with acute or convalescent COVID-19. This chain connects TRBV5-4 to TRBJ1-3, with D possibly being TRBD1 (5 bases). DNA for the CDR3: TGTGCCAGCAGCTTGGACAGGGGAAACACCATATATTTT. This codes for CASSLDRGNTIYF. The entire variable domain, with the rest obtained from reference TRBV5-4 and TRBJ1-3, is as follows: ETGVTQSPTHLIKTRGQQVTLRCSSQSGHNTVSWYQQALGQGPQFIFQYYREEENGRGNFPPRFSGLQFPNYSSELNVNALELDDSALYLCASSLDRGNTIYFGEGSWLTVV.